This T cell receptor beta chain came from a study of blood T cell repertoires in COVID-19. Study-level background: Samples taken during acute and convalescent COVID-19 were collected in the United States, Italy and Spain. PBMCs, B-cell-depleted T cells, or T cells were the source of the cDNA or gDNA that made up the material.

CDR3 length: 15 amino acids. V was pared by 5 bases and J by 10 bases, with 6 bases of the junction left unmatched. CDR1 and CDR2 (germline): MNHEY, SVGAGI. TCRdb's table, derived via immunoSEQ multiplex PCR, lists solely in-frame clones and lacks some. The data show hundreds of thousands of clones, about 90% seen once. Source material: peripheral blood. This chain joins TRBV6-5 and TRBJ2-1; TRBD2 aligns across 15 bases. The clonotype originates from a woman aged 65 to 85 with COVID-19, enrolled during active disease. The CDR3 is CASSRTSGGAKEQFF. CDR3 in DNA: TGTGCCAGCAGTAGGACTAGCGGGGGGGCGAAAGAGCAGTTCTTC.